The 2 T cell receptor beta chains below come from one sample, sequenced in a study of human T cells and chemical hapten exposure. TCRdb passed the RACE reads through MiXCR, listing each CDR3 protein once. This repertoire shows roughly 250,000 distinct CDR3 sequences, about 8.6% found once; its top ten account for over 2%. Time point specified: pre-sensitization, week 0. Treatment described: therapeutic diphenylcyclopropenone sensitization with weekly scalp DPC. Sample: whole blood, taken in connection with sensitization to the hapten diphenylcyclopropenone (DPC). Receptor source: a woman in her thirties or forties with alopecia areata. Some clones in this sample may be carry-over from other donors' samples.

This clonotype was seen more than once but under ten times. The J gene is TRBJ2-7, the V gene TRBV27, with TRBD1 as a possible D gene (6 bases). The CDR3 runs to 13 residues. The V gene lost 4 bases and the J gene lost 3 bases, with 10 bases spanning the gap. The germline V gene encodes CDR1 MNHEY and CDR2 SMNVEV (reference sequence). Here the CDR3 DNA reads TGTGCCAGCAGTTCAGGGGTCCGCTACGAGCAGTACTTC. Its translation: CASSSGVRYEQYF.

CDR3 residues: CASRRTGDNQPQHF. For the CDR3, the DNA is TGTGCCAGCCGGAGGACAGGGGACAATCAGCCCCAGCATTTT. The J gene is TRBJ1-5, the V gene TRBV6-5, with 9 positions matching TRBD1. The CDR3 runs 14 residues. J lost 3 bases, V lost 8 bases, and 5 bases had no gene match. Germline-derived CDR1 and CDR2 are MNHEY and SVGAGI.